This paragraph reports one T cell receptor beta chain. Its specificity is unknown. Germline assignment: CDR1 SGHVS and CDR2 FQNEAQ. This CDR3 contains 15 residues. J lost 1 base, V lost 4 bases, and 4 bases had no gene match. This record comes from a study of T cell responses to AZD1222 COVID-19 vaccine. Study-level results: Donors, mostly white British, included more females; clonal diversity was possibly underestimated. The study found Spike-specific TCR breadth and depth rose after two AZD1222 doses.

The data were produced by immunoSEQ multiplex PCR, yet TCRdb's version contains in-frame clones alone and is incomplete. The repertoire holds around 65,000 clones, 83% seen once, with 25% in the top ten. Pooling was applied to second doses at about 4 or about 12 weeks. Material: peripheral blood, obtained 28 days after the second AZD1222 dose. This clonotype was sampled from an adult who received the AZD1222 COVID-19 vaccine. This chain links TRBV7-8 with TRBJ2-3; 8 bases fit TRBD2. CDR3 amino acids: CASSSAGVGTDTQYF. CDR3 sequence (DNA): TGTGCCAGCAGCTCAGCGGGGGTTGGCACAGATACGCAGTATTTT.